A single T cell receptor (beta chain) is shown here with its context. Antigen: not known. This sample stems from a study of OX40 agonist ivuxolimab in advanced cancers. At the level of the study: Earlier treatment with anti-PD-1, anti-PD-L1 or anti-CTLA-4 was permitted, and 35% to 40% had received some. Three patients got partial responses; one had hepatocellular carcinoma and two had cutaneous melanoma.

Sampling times: baseline, cycle 4 day 1, cycle 7 day 1. Assay used: immunoSEQ multiplex PCR; TCRdb lists only in-frame clones, some missing. In the table there are some 100,000 clones, about 85% of which are singletons. The CDR3 length is 16 residues. Trimming removed 5 bases from V and 5 bases from J; junction bases left unmatched: 14. Germline V CDR1 and CDR2: MNHEY, SMNVEV (reference sequence). Study results and limitations: Still undetermined is the antigen specificity of the expanded peripheral T cells.

This clonotype was obtained from an adult with an advanced solid tumor such as melanoma, head and neck, liver or kidney cancer. This specimen consisted of CD4+ or CD8+ T cells sorted from blood, obtained in a trial of the OX40 agonist ivuxolimab. The chain joins TRBV27 to TRBJ1-2; 7 bases match TRBD1. As DNA, the CDR3 is TGTGCCAGCAGTCCTGACAGGGCCCGACGATTATATGGCTACACCTTC. Amino acids: CASSPDRARRLYGYTF.